This TCR beta chain is from a study of blood T cell repertoires in COVID-19. Study at large: Some COVID-19 samples were acute and others convalescent; all came from the United States, Italy and Spain.

Everyone who took part was roughly 18 to 90 years old, and they came from 24 US areas. Donors in Cohort 3 who had recovered were those with two negative PCRs, healthcare professional clearance, or resolution of their symptoms. V gave up 2 bases and J gave up 1 base, with 9 bases separating them. Per germline, CDR1 MNHEY and CDR2 SMNVEV (reference sequence). The CDR3 runs 16 residues. As originally analysed: Estimates of nucleated cell counts were drawn from the amplification of reference gene primers. Repertoires were generated with immunoSEQ multiplex PCR, while TCRdb's copy carries only in-frame clones and drops some. Clone size and the V and J calls come from that table; the DNA yielded D and trimming. The table has fewer than 500,000 clones, 75% to 90% seen once.

Sequenced input: PBMCs or T cells enriched from blood (not recorded which). The V gene is TRBV27, the J gene TRBJ2-6; D might be TRBD1 (5 bases). This sequence originates from a man aged 25-45 years who had recovered from COVID-19. The CDR3 region is CASSLQTVSGANVLTF. The CDR3 nucleotides read TGTGCCAGCAGTTTACAGACAGTATCTGGGGCCAACGTCCTGACTTTC.